What follows are 12 T cell receptor beta chains derived from one specimen sequenced in a study of T cells after yellow fever vaccination. In TCRdb, the 5' RACE reads were re-called with MiXCR into one record per CDR3 protein. This table has roughly 340,000 distinct CDR3 sequences, about 4% appearing once. Sequenced here: PBMCs, sampled 5 days after the yellow fever booster vaccination. The receptors stem from a man aged 18-30 years who received the YFV17D yellow fever vaccine.

In its sample, this clonotype was seen a few times. This chain joins TRBV18 and TRBJ1-3; D call uncertain. Germline V gene data show CDR1 as KGHSH and CDR2 as LQKENI. Trimming took off 6 bases at V and 2 bases at J, with 8 bases between the two ends. The CDR3 runs 13 residues. CDR3 DNA: TGTGCCAGCTCCCCGGCCGCTGGAAACACCATATATTTT. Encoded protein: CASSPAAGNTIYF.

There are many counts of this clonotype. The chain links TRBV12-3 or TRBV12-4 to TRBJ1-4; 9 nucleotides match TRBD1. The J segment lost 5 bases and the V segment lost 7 bases, leaving 5 bases of the junction unmatched. There are 14 residues in the CDR3. The CDR3 loop is CASTRTGANEKLFF. The CDR3 DNA sequence: TGTGCCAGCACCCGGACAGGGGCGAATGAAAAACTGTTTTTT.

This clonotype was found many times. This sequence joins TRBV7-2 and TRBJ2-4; a possible D gene is TRBD2 (6 bases). The CDR3 length is 18 residues. V was shortened by 2 bases and J by 3 bases, with 20 bases between the two germline ends. Germline loops: CDR1 SGHTA, CDR2 FQGNSA. The chain's CDR3 is CASSLYSGTKSGKNIQYF. Written as DNA, the CDR3 is TGTGCCAGCAGCTTATATAGCGGCACAAAATCGGGCAAAAACATTCAGTACTTC.

Only a few counts were recorded for this clonotype. This rearrangement joins TRBV6-5 to TRBJ2-1, with 8 bases aligning to TRBD1. Germline V gene sequence: CDR1 MNHEY, CDR2 SVGAGI. The CDR3 runs 15 residues. The junction had 12 bases not matched to a gene; V was cut back by 8 bases and J by 6 bases. The CDR3 DNA reads TGTGCCAGCCGAACCGCAGGGGGCTGGGGCAATGAGCAGTTCTTC. This encodes CASRTAGGWGNEQFF.

The genes are TRBV28 and TRBJ2-7; D tentatively reads TRBD1 or TRBD2 (5 bases each). Germline lookup yields CDR1 MDHEN and CDR2 SYDVKM. V lost 5 bases, J lost 0 bases, and 20 bases lay in between. This CDR3 is built from 17 residues. CDR3 region: CASSLHLTGTNSYEQYF. The CDR3, as DNA: TGTGCCAGCAGTCTCCACCTTACCGGGACGAACTCCTACGAGCAGTACTTC.

J is TRBJ2-1 and V is TRBV14; D unclear. Germline V gene data show CDR1 as SGHDN and CDR2 as FVKESK. V lost 1 base and J 4 bases, leaving 8 bases between the germline ends. The CDR3 consists of 14 residues. This CDR3 is CASSQVRKYNEQFF. The CDR3 DNA is TGTGCCAGCAGCCAAGTCCGGAAATACAATGAGCAGTTCTTC.

The V call is TRBV19, the J call TRBJ2-7; 7 bases are shared with TRBD1. Germline values: CDR1 LNHDA, CDR2 SQIVND (reference sequence). The V segment lost 6 bases and the J segment 5 bases; nucleotides outside the gene matches: 7. The CDR3 is made up of 13 amino acids. The CDR3 protein is CASRPTGLNEQYF. The CDR3 DNA reads TGTGCCAGTAGACCGACAGGGTTGAACGAGCAGTACTTC.

This clonotype was detected a few times. The J gene is TRBJ2-5, the V gene TRBV5-4; D may correspond to TRBD1 or TRBD2 (6 bases each). Trimming took 3 bases from V and 3 from J, leaving 12 bases between them. The CDR3 sequence is 14 residues long. Germline values: CDR1 SGHNT, CDR2 YYREEE (reference sequence). The CDR3 loop is CASSWEDSKETQYF. The CDR3 DNA reads as TGTGCCAGCAGCTGGGAGGACAGTAAAGAGACCCAGTACTTC.

The rearrangement uses TRBV29-1 and TRBJ2-2, with D maybe TRBD1 (6 bases). The CDR3 covers 13 residues. Trimming left V 6 bases short and J 2 bases short, with 10 bases between. Germline V lookup: CDR1 SQVTM, CDR2 ANQGSEA. CDR3 protein: CSVGTSNTGELFF. The CDR3 nucleotides are TGCAGCGTCGGGACATCTAACACCGGGGAGCTGTTTTTT.

This clonotype came up many times. The J gene is TRBJ1-2, the V gene TRBV4-3, with 10 bases identical to TRBD1. The V gene end was trimmed by 3 bases and the J gene end by 2 bases; junction bases not matched to a gene: 18. Germline CDR1 LGHNA, CDR2 YSLEER. The CDR3 runs to 20 residues. Here the CDR3 DNA reads TGCGCCAGCAGCCAGGCCCCAATTGACCCCCGGGACAGGGGAAACTATGGCTACACCTTC. Translation: CASSQAPIDPRDRGNYGYTF.

V is TRBV7-2 and J is TRBJ1-2; D is possibly TRBD1 (6 bases). This CDR3 region has 15 residues. Germline CDR1 and CDR2: SGHTA and FQGNSA. V was shortened by 5 bases and J by 4 bases, with 17 bases between the two germline ends. CDR3 DNA sequence: TGTGCCAGCAGCCCAAGGCAGGGGCCGGCCTATGGCTACACCTTC. Translating it yields CASSPRQGPAYGYTF.

The chain links TRBV7-2 to TRBJ1-6; D perhaps matches TRBD1 (6 bases). CDR1 and CDR2 from the germline V gene are SGHTA and FQGNSA. V was trimmed by 5 bases and J by 11 bases, leaving 10 bases between them. This CDR3 contains 12 residues. For the CDR3, the DNA is TGTGCCAGCAGCGGGGGCTCACCACCCCTCCACTTT. Its protein is CASSGGSPPLHF.